In its sample, the clone carrying this T cell receptor (beta chain) was seen a few times. Source study methods: Reference gene primer amplification in the assay estimated nucleated cell counts. TCRdb's copy holds only in-frame clones and misses some; the assay was immunoSEQ multiplex PCR. That table gives V, J and clone size, and the DNA gave D and trimming. The sample lists a few hundred thousand clones, roughly 88% occurring once. This sample was included in a study of blood T cell repertoires in COVID-19. Study-wide context: Nucleic acid was either cDNA or gDNA, and it came from T cells, B-cell-depleted T cells, or PBMCs.

V lost 6 bases to trimming and J lost 7 bases; unmatched junction nucleotides: 11. Germline V gene data show CDR1 as MDHEN and CDR2 as SYDVKM. The CDR3 runs to 15 residues. The chain couples TRBV28 to TRBJ1-2; 10 bases fit TRBD1. The sample consisted of peripheral blood. This clonotype was obtained from a human donor with COVID-19, enrolled during active disease. The donor label of this sample is uncertain. The CDR3 region has the DNA TGTGCCAGCAGACCTCGCGGACAGGGGGGAGGTGGCTACACCTTC. Translated, it gives CASRPRGQGGGGYTF.